The TCR beta chain described here comes from a study of brain T cells in children with intractable seizures. Study observations and caveats: Patients' HCMV serostatus was unknown; virus specificity rests on CDR3 similarity alone.

Note on this clone: Antigen: not known.

Noted time point: blood from clinic visit 5 months post-surgery; TSC patient then seizure free. The sequenced cases were selected for having the highest brain T cell transcript signatures. Pre-surgery treatment included at least one anti-epileptic drug. The CDR3 sequence is 16 residues long. The V gene's germline CDR1 is SGHTA and CDR2 FQGNSA. Trimming at V came to 1 base and at J to 5 bases, leaving 10 bases not matched to a gene. This table comes from immunoSEQ multiplex PCR, and its TCRdb copy is limited to in-frame clones, with some not included. The table includes about 350,000 clones, roughly 92% detected once.

This TCR derives from a boy under three years old with tuberous sclerosis and intractable seizures. The chain joins TRBV7-2 to TRBJ2-7; 8 bases align to TRBD1. The specimen was peripheral blood, collected 5 to 6 months after surgery. The chain's CDR3 is CASSLGPGGKGNEQYF. The CDR3 nucleotides are TGTGCCAGCAGCTTAGGGCCAGGGGGCAAGGGAAACGAGCAGTACTTC.